This T cell receptor beta chain was documented in a study of type 1 and type 2 diabetes patients. Study summary: Participants included type 1 and type 2 diabetes patients plus nondiabetic controls. Study results and caveats: Type 2 diabetes and control V and J usage correlated highly, approximately 0.97. With limited T2D and control samples, some T1D-only expanded clones may not be T1D-specific. Age and gender were not matched between study groups.

The PCR template was genomic DNA. Multiplex PCR with 30 forward and 13 reverse primers amplified the TCR beta CDR3. One entry per CDR3 protein results from TCRdb running MiXCR on the multiplex PCR reads. The data show 250,000 to 300,000 distinct CDR3 sequences, with 45% to 60% seen just once and about 13% held by the top ten. This clonotype was found a few times. Antigen unknown. The CDR3 runs to 13 residues. Deletions cut 3 bases from V and 4 bases from J, with 9 bases between. The germline V gene encodes CDR1 SGHTA and CDR2 FQGNSA. Sample: peripheral blood mononuclear cells (PBMCs). The chain employs TRBV7-2 and TRBJ1-2, with TRBD1 as a possible D gene (6 bases). This sequence was found in a man aged 18 to 29 with type 2 diabetes. The CDR3, as DNA: TGTGCCAGCAGCTTTGAACAGGGCTATGGCTACACCTTC. Residues: CASSFEQGYGYTF.